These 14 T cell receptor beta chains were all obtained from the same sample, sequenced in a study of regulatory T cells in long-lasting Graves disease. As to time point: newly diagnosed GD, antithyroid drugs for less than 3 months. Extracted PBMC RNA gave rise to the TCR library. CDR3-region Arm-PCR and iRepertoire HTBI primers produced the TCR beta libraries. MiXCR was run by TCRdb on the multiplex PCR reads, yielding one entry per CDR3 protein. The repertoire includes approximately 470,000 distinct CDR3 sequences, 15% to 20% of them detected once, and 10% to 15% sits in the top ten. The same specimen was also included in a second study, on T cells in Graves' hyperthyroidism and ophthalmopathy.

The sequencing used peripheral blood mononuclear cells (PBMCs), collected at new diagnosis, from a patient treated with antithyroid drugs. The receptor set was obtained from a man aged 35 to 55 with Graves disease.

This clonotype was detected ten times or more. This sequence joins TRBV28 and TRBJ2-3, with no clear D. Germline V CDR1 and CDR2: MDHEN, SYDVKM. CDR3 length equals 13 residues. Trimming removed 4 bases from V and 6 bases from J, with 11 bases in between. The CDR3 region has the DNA TGTGCCAGCAGTTCGGAGTCTCAGGATACGCAGTATTTT. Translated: CASSSESQDTQYF.

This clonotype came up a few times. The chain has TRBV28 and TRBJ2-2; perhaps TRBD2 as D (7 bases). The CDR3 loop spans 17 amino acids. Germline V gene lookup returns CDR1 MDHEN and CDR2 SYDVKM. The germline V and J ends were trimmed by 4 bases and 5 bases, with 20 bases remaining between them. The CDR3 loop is CASSSPGRGAWTGELFF. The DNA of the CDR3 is TGTGCCAGCAGTTCGCCGGGACGGGGGGCCTGGACCGGGGAGCTGTTTTTT.

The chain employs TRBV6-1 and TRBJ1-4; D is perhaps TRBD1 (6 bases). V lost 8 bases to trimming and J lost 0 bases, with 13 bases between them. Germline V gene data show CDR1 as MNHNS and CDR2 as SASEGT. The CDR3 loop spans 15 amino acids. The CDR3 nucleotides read TGTGCCAGCGAGCCAGGGACACCAACTAATGAAAAACTGTTTTTT. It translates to CASEPGTPTNEKLFF.

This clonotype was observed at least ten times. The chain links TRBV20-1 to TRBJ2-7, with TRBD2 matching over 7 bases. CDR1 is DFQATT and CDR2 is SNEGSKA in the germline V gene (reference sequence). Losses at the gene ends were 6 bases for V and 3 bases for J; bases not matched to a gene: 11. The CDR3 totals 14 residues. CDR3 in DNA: TGCAGTGCGGACTCCCTAGCGGTACTCTACGAGCAGTACTTC. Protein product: CSADSLAVLYEQYF.

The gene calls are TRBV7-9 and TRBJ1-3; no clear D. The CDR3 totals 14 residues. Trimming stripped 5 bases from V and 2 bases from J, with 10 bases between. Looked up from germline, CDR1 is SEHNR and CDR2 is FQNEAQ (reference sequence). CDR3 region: CASSPQATGNTIYF. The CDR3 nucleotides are TGTGCCAGCAGCCCCCAGGCGACTGGAAACACCATATATTTT.

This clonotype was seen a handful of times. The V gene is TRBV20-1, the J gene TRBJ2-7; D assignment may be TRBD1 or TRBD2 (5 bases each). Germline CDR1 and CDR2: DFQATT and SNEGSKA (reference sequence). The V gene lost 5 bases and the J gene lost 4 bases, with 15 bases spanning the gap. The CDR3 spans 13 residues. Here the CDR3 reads CSAPPDGAYEQYF. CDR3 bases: TGCAGTGCTCCGCCTGACGGGGCATACGAGCAGTACTTC.

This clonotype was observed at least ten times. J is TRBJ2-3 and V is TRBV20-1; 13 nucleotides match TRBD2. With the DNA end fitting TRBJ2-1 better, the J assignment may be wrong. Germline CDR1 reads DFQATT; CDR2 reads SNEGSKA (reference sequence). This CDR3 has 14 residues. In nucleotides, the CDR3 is TGCAGTGCCAGGACTAGCGGGAGACCCAATGAGCAGTTCTTC. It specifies CSARTSGRPNEQFF.

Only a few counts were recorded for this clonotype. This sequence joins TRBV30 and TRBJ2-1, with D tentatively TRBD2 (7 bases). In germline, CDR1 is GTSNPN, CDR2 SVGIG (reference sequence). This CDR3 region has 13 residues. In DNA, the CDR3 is TGTGCTTTCCGGGGGGCGGGCCTAGGTGAGCAGTTCTTC. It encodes CAFRGAGLGEQFF.

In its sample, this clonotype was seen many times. CDR3 protein: CSARDIRSGRVYEQYF. In DNA form, the CDR3 reads TGCAGTGCTAGAGATATTCGTAGCGGGAGAGTATACGAGCAGTACTTC. The chain joins TRBV20-1 to TRBJ2-7, with 9 bases aligning to TRBD2. The V gene end was trimmed by 0 bases and the J gene end by 4 bases; junction bases not matched to a gene: 10. This CDR3 spans 16 amino acids. Germline CDR1 DFQATT, CDR2 SNEGSKA (reference sequence).

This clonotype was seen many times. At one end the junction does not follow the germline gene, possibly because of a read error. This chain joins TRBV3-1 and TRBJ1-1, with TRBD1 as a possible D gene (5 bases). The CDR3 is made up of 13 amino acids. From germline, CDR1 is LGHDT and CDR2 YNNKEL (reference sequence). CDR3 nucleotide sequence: TGTGCCAGCAGCCAAGATCGGGGCGGCACAGTTACATTT. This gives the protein CASSQDRGGTVTF.

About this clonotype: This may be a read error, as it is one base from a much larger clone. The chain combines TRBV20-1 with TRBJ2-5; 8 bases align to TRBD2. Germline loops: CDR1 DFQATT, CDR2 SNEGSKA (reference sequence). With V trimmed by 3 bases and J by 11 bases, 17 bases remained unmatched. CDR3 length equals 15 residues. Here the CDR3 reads CSASPGGRTAKEQYF. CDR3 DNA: TGCAGTGCTAGCCCTGGCGGGAGGACTGCCAAAGAGCAGTACTTC.

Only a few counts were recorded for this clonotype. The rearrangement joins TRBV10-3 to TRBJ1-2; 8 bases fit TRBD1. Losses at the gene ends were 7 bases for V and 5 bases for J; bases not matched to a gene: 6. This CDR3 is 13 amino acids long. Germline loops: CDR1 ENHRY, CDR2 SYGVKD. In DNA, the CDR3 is TGTGCCATCACCGGGACAGGAGGTTATGGCTACACCTTC. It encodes CAITGTGGYGYTF.

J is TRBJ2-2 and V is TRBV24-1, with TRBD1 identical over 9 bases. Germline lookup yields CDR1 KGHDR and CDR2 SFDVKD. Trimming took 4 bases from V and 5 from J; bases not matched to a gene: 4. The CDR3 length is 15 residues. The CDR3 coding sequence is TGTGCCACCAGTGAGGGACAGGGAAGAACCGGGGAGCTGTTTTTT. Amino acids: CATSEGQGRTGELFF.

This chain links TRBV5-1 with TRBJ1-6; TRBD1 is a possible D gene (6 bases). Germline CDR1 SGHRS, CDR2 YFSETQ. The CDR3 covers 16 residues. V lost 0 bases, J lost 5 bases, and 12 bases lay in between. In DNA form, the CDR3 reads TGCGCCAGCAGCTTGGATGGGGGGCGTGATAATTCACCCCTCCACTTT. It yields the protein CASSLDGGRDNSPLHF.